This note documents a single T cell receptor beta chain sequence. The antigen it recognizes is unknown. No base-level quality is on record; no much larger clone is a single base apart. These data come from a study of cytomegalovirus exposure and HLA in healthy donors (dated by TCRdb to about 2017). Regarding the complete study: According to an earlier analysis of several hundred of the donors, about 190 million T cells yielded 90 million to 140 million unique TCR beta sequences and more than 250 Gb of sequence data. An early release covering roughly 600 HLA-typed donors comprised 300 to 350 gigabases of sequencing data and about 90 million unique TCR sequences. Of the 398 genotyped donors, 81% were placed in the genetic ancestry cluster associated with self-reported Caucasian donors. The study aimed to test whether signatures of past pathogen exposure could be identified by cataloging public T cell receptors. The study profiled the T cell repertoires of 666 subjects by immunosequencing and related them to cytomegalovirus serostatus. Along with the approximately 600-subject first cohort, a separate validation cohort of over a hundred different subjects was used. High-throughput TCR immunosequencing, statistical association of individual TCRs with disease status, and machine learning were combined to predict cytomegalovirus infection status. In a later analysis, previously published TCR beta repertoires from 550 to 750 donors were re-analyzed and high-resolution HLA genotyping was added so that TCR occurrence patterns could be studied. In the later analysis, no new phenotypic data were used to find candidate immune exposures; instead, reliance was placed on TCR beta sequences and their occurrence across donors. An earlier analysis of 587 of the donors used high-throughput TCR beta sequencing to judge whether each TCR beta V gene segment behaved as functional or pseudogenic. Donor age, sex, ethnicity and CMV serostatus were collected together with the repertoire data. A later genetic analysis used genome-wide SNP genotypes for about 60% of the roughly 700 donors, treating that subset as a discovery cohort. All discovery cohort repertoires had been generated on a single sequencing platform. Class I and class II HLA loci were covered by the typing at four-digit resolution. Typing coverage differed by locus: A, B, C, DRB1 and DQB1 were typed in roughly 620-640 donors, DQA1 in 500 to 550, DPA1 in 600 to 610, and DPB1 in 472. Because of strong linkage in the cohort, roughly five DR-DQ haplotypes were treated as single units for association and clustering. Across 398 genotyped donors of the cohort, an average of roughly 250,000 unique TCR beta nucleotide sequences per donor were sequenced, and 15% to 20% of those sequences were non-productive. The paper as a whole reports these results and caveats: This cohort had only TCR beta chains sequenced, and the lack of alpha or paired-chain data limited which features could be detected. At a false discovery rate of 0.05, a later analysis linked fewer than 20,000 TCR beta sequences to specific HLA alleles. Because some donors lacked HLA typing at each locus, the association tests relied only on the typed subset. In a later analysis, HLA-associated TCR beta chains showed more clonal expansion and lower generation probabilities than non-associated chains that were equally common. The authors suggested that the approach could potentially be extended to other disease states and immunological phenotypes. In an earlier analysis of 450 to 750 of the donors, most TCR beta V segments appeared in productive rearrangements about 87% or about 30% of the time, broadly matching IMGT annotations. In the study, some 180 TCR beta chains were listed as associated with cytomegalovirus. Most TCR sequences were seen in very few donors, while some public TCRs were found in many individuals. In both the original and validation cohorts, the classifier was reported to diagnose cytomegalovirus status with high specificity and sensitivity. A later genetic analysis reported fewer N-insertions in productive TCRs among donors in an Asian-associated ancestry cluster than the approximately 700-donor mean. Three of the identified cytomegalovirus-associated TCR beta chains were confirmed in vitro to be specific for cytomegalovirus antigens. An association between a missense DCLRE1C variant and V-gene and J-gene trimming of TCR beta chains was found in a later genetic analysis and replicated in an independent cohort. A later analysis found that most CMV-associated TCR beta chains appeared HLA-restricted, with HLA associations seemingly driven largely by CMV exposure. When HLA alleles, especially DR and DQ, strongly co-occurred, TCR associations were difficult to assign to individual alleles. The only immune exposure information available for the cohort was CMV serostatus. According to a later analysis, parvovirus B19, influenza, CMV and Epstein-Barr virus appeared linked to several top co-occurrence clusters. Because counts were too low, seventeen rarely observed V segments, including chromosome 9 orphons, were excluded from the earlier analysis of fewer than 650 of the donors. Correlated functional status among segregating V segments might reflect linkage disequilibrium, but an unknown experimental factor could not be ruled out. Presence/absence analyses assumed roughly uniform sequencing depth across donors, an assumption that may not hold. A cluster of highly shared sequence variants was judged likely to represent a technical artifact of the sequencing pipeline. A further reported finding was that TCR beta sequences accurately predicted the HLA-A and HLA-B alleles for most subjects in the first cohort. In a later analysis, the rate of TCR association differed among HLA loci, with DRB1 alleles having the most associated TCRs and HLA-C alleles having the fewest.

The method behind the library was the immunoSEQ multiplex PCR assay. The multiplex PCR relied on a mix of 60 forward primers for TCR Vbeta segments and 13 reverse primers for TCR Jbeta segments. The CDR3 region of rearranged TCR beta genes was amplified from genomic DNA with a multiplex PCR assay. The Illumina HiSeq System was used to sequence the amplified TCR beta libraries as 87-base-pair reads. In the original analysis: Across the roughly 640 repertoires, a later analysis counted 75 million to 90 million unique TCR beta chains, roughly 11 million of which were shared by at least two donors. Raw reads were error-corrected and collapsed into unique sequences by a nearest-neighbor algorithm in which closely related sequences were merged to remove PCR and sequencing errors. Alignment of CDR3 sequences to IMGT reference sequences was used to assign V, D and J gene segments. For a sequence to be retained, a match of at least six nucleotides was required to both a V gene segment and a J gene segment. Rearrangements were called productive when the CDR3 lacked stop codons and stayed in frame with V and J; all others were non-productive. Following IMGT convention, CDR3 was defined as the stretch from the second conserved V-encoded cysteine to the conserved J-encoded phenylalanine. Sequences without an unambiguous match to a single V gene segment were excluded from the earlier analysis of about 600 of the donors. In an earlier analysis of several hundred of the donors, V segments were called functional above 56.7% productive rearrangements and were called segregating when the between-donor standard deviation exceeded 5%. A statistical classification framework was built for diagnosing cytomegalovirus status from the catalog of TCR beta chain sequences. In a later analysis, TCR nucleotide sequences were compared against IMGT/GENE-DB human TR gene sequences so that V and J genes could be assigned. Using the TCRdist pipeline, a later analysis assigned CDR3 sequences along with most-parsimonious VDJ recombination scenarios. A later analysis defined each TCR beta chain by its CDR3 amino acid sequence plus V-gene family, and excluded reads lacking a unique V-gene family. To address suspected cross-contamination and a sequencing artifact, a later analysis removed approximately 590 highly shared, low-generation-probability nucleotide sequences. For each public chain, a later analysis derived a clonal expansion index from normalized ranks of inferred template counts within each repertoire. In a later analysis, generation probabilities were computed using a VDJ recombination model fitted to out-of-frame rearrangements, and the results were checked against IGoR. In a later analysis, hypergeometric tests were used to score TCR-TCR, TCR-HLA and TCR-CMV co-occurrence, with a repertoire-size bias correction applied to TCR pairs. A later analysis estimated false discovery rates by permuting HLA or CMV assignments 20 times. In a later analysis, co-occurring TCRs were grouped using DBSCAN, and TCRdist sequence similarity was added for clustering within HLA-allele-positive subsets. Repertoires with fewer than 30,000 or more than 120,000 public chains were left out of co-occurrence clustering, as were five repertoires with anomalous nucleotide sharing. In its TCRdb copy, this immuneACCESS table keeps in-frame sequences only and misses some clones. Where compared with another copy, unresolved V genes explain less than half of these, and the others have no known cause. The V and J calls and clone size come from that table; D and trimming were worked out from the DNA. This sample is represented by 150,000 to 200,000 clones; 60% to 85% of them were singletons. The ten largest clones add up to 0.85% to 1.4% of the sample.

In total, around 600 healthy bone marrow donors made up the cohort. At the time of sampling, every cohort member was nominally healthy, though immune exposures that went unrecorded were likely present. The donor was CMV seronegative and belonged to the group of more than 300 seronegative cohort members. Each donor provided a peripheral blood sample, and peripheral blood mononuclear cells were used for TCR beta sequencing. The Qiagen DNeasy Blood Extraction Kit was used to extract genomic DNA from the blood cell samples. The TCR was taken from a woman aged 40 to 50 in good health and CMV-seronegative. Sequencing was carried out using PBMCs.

CDR3 protein: CASSWDRGMETQYF. The DNA reads as follows: TGTGCCAGCAGCTGGGACAGGGGCATGGAGACCCAGTACTTC. The chain is encoded by TRBV7-9 joined to TRBJ2-5; 10 central nucleotides agree with TRBD1. Unmatched junction bases come to 4, with V trimmed by 4 bases and J by 5 bases. The CDR3 runs 14 residues from the cysteine to the phenylalanine. Only the CDR3 part of the read is kept: 42 bases, read in frame from the first base. Looking up the germline V gene (reference sequence) yields CDR1 SEHNR and CDR2 FQNEAQ.